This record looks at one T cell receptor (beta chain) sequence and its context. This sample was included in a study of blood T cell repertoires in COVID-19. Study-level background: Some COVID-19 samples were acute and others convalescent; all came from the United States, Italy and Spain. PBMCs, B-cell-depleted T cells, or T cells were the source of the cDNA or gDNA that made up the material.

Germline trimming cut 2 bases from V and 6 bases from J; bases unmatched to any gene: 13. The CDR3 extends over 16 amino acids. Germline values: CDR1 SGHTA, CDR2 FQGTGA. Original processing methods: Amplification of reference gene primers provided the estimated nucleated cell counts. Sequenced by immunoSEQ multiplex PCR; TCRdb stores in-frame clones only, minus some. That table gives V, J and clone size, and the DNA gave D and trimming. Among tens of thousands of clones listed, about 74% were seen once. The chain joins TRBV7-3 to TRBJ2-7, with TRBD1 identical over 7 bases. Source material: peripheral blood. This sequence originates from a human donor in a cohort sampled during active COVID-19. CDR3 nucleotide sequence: TGTGCCAGCAGCTTAGACGGGCTTAGGGGGCGGGTCGAGCAGTACTTC. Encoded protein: CASSLDGLRGRVEQYF.